One sample yielded the 29 T cell receptor beta chains listed below, sequenced in a study of blood T cells in healthy people across ages. For the second PCR, which ran for roughly 7 to 11 cycles, a sample-barcoded 5' primer and a J-beta primer mix were used. TCRdb reanalysed the 5' RACE reads using MiXCR and keeps one entry per CDR3 protein. Found here are hundreds of thousands of distinct CDR3 sequences, about 25% of them singletons; the top ten hold 8.7%. This sample was also put to use in a study of T cells of mothers and their children.

Specimen: blood. These receptors all stem from a boy younger than 18 in good health.

This chain links TRBV4-2 with TRBJ2-1, with no clear D. CDR3 length equals 18 residues. In germline, CDR1 is LGHNA, CDR2 YNFKEQ. Trimming cost V 0 bases and J 4 bases, with 19 bases left between them. DNA of the CDR3: TGTGCCAGCAGCCAAGATCCCGTGACCCAGATTGGGTACAATGAGCAGTTCTTC. It codes for CASSQDPVTQIGYNEQFF.

This clonotype was counted between two and nine times. The chain carries TRBV5-1 and TRBJ2-5; tentatively, D is TRBD1 or TRBD2 (5 bases each). Germline V gene lookup returns CDR1 SGHRS and CDR2 YFSETQ. Trimming removed 1 base at V and 1 base at J, with 11 bases between. The CDR3 is 15 residues long. The CDR3 reads CASSLTRGGQETQYF. CDR3 coding DNA: TGCGCCAGCAGCTTGACCCGGGGCGGCCAAGAGACCCAGTACTTC.

This clonotype appeared many times. CDR3 in amino acids: CASSPPRTSGKYF. CDR3 nucleotides: TGTGCCAGCAGTCCCCCTCGGACTAGCGGGAAGTACTTC. This chain links TRBV28 with TRBJ2-7; 12 nucleotides agree with TRBD2. Germline CDR1 MDHEN, CDR2 SYDVKM. The J segment lost 11 bases and the V segment lost 5 bases, leaving 7 bases of the junction unmatched. The CDR3 loop spans 13 amino acids.

The J gene is TRBJ2-1, the V gene TRBV5-1; possibly TRBD2 for D (5 bases). Germline assignment: CDR1 SGHRS and CDR2 YFSETQ. The V end was cut by 7 bases, the J end by 0 bases, with 26 bases between. This CDR3 has 19 residues. CDR3 bases: TGCGCCAGCGGCCGGGGAACGAGCAGGACTTTACGCTCCTACAATGAGCAGTTCTTC. It codes for CASGRGTSRTLRSYNEQFF.

J is TRBJ1-2 and V is TRBV5-6; 7 bases are a match to TRBD1. This CDR3 is built from 14 residues. In germline, CDR1 is SGHDT, CDR2 YYEEEE. The trim removed 3 bases at V and 4 bases at J, leaving 6 bases unmatched. The CDR3 here is CASSWDRTSYGYTF. The CDR3 DNA is TGTGCCAGCAGCTGGGACAGAACAAGCTATGGCTACACCTTC. The full variable domain, with the rest looked up from reference TRBV5-6 and TRBJ1-2, is DAGVTQSPTHLIKTRGQQVTLRCSPKSGHDTVSWYQQALGQGPQFIFQYYEEEERQRGNFPDRFSGHQFPNYSSELNVNALLLGDSALYLCASSWDRTSYGYTFGSGTRLTVV.

The CDR3 spells CASSFSGGSSTGELFF. The DNA for the CDR3 is TGTGCCAGCAGCTTCTCGGGCGGGAGTTCAACCGGGGAGCTGTTTTTT. This sequence joins TRBV11-2 and TRBJ2-2; TRBD2 matches 7 bases. With V trimmed by 3 bases and J by 5 bases, 9 bases remained unmatched. Looked up from germline, CDR1 is SGHAT and CDR2 is FQNNGV. This CDR3 is built from 16 residues.

This clonotype has more than one count but fewer than ten. This chain links TRBV4-3 with TRBJ2-7, with a tentative D call TRBD1 (6 bases). The CDR3 loop spans 16 amino acids. Trimming left V 0 bases short and J 2 bases short, with 14 bases between. Germline V gives CDR1 LGHNA, CDR2 YSLEER. The CDR3 DNA is TGCGCCAGCAGCCAAGATATGGCAGGGGCAGCCTACGAGCAGTACTTC. Residues: CASSQDMAGAAYEQYF.

In this sample, this clonotype turned up a few times. The rearrangement links TRBV5-6 to TRBJ2-5; 11 bases are a match to TRBD2. The end of the DNA is better explained by TRBJ2-1, so the J call may be wrong. The CDR3 is made up of 17 amino acids. The germline gives CDR1 SGHDT, CDR2 YYEEEE. This CDR3 reads CASSFGIGLAGGREQFF. The CDR3, as DNA: TGTGCCAGCAGCTTCGGAATCGGGCTAGCGGGAGGTCGGGAGCAGTTCTTC.

There are a few counts of this clonotype. Written as DNA, the CDR3 is TGTGCCAGCAGTTTAAACCCGATCTCCTACGAGCAGTACTTC. Translating it yields CASSLNPISYEQYF. The genes are TRBV12-3 or TRBV12-4 and TRBJ2-7; no reliable D call. Trimming removed 2 bases at V and 0 bases at J, with 8 bases between. There are 14 residues in the CDR3.

This clonotype has just a few counts. The CDR3 sequence is CASSFATGSYEQYF. The DNA for the CDR3 is TGTGCCAGCAGTTTCGCGACAGGCTCCTACGAGCAGTACTTC. The V call is TRBV12-3 or TRBV12-4, the J call TRBJ2-7, with TRBD1 as a possible D gene (6 bases). The CDR3 totals 14 residues. V was clipped by 3 bases and J by 0 bases, with 9 bases between them.

The table lists this clonotype with many counts. The chain carries TRBV13 and TRBJ2-5; 7 bases fit TRBD1. Germline V lookup: CDR1 PRHDT, CDR2 FYEKMQ (reference sequence). This CDR3 is built from 14 residues. The V gene end was trimmed by 5 bases and the J gene end by 5 bases; junction bases not matched to a gene: 8. The DNA of the CDR3 is TGTGCCAGCAGCCCCCCGACAGGGTTGGAGACCCAGTACTTC. Its translation: CASSPPTGLETQYF.

This clonotype was seen many times. CDR3 nucleotides: TGTGCCAGCAGCTGGAGGGGGCGAATGGAGACCCAGTACTTC. Amino acid sequence: CASSWRGRMETQYF. V and J are TRBV7-8 and TRBJ2-5; perhaps TRBD1 as D (7 bases). The germline CDR1 and CDR2 sequences are SGHVS and FQNEAQ. Trimming took 4 bases from V and 5 from J, leaving 14 bases between them. CDR3 length equals 14 residues.

The gene calls are TRBV4-1 and TRBJ1-1; possibly TRBD1 for D (5 bases). CDR1 and CDR2 from the germline V gene are MGHRA and YSYEKL. CDR3 length equals 15 residues. Trimming stripped 2 bases from V and 2 bases from J, with 12 bases between. This chain's CDR3 is CASSQTGTANTEAFF. DNA of the CDR3: TGCGCCAGCAGCCAAACCGGGACCGCAAACACTGAAGCTTTCTTT.

The chain couples TRBV14 to TRBJ1-2; D call uncertain. Trimming took off 1 base at V and 8 bases at J, with 11 bases between the two ends. Germline-derived CDR1 and CDR2 are SGHDN and FVKESK. The CDR3 is 13 amino acids. CDR3 DNA: TGTGCCAGCAGCCAAGTTGCCGATTACGGCTACACCTTC. It translates to CASSQVADYGYTF.

This clonotype has just one count. The chain joins TRBV20-1 to TRBJ2-6; 7 bases fit TRBD1. Per germline, CDR1 DFQATT and CDR2 SNEGSKA (reference sequence). V trimming: 0 bases; J trimming: 2 bases; junction bases outside the gene matches: 7. The length of the CDR3 is 17 residues. The CDR3 region is CSARDGDRAAGANVLTF. For the CDR3, the DNA is TGCAGTGCTAGAGATGGAGACAGGGCAGCTGGGGCCAACGTCCTGACTTTC.

The table lists this clonotype with a few counts. This chain's CDR3 is CASSIFQGLAGYRGGELFF. The CDR3 DNA follows: TGTGCCAGTAGTATCTTCCAGGGACTAGCGGGATATCGAGGCGGGGAGCTGTTTTTT. The chain has TRBV19 and TRBJ2-2; 13 bases map to TRBD2. Germline values: CDR1 LNHDA, CDR2 SQIVND (reference sequence). The CDR3 runs to 19 residues. Trimming took 3 bases from V and 7 from J; bases not matched to a gene: 14.

In this sample, this clonotype turned up a few times. A read error may account for a junction end that differs from germline. The rearrangement joins TRBV10-3 to TRBJ2-5; 8 bases are shared with TRBD1. The CDR3 totals 18 residues. CDR1 and CDR2 (germline): ENHRY, SYGVKD. Here the CDR3 reads CAISEDYPQTGGQETQYF. Written as DNA, the CDR3 is TGCGCCATCAGTGAGGATTACCCCCAAACAGGGGGCCAAGAGACCCAGTACTTC.

The chain links TRBV28 to TRBJ2-5; either TRBD1 or TRBD2 may supply D (6 bases each). This CDR3 spans 14 amino acids. The V gene's germline CDR1 is MDHEN and CDR2 SYDVKM. V was clipped by 5 bases and J by 5 bases, with 15 bases between them. In nucleotides, the CDR3 is TGTGCCAGCAGTCAGTATGGGGGGCCTGAGACCCAGTACTTC. The encoded protein is CASSQYGGPETQYF.

The rearrangement links TRBV7-9 to TRBJ1-5; D might be TRBD1 (5 bases). This CDR3 is built from 15 residues. The germline V gene encodes CDR1 SEHNR and CDR2 FQNEAQ (reference sequence). V shed 4 bases and J shed 3 bases, with 13 bases lying between them. The CDR3 sequence: CASSSRDGDNQPQHF. The CDR3 nucleotides are TGTGCCAGCAGCTCCAGGGACGGGGACAATCAGCCCCAGCATTTT.

V gene TRBV7-9 combines with J gene TRBJ1-1; TRBD1 might be the D (5 bases). Germline assignment: CDR1 SEHNR and CDR2 FQNEAQ (reference sequence). The V end lost 4 bases, the J end lost 4 bases, and 16 bases lay between the germline ends. The CDR3 has 15 amino acids. CDR3 DNA sequence: TGTGCCAGCAGCTCAGAGGGGCAGGCGAGCACTGAAGCTTTCTTT. The encoded protein is CASSSEGQASTEAFF. Together with reference TRBV7-9 and TRBJ1-1, the CDR3 gives the full variable domain: DTGVSQNPRHKITKRGQNVTFRCDPISEHNRLYWYRQTLGQGPEFLTYFQNEAQLEKSRLLSDRFSAERPKGSFSTLEIQRTEQGDSAMYLCASSSEGQASTEAFFGQGTRLTVV.

The gene calls are TRBV5-4 and TRBJ1-1, with no clear D. Germline V CDR1 and CDR2: SGHNT, YYREEE (reference sequence). This CDR3 has 15 residues. V was pared by 7 bases and J by 0 bases, with 16 bases between. Here the CDR3 reads CASGSGISMNTEAFF. The CDR3 DNA reads TGTGCCAGCGGAAGTGGGATATCAATGAACACTGAAGCTTTCTTT.

J is TRBJ1-5 and V is TRBV28; D is unclear. V lost 2 bases and J 0 bases, leaving 5 bases between the germline ends. Germline-derived CDR1 and CDR2 are MDHEN and SYDVKM. This CDR3 comprises 14 residues. The CDR3 region has the DNA TGTGCCAGCAGTTTAATGTATAGCAATCAGCCCCAGCATTTT. This sequence encodes CASSLMYSNQPQHF.

V is TRBV7-2 and J is TRBJ2-1; 14 nucleotides line up with TRBD2. J lost 5 bases, V lost 3 bases, and 12 bases had no gene match. Germline V gene data show CDR1 as SGHTA and CDR2 as FQGNSA. This CDR3 is built from 19 residues. CDR3 DNA: TGTGCCAGCAGCTTGGGACTAGCGGGGGTATCAGGGCATAACAATGAGCAGTTCTTC. Residues: CASSLGLAGVSGHNNEQFF.

This clonotype appeared a few times. The chain recombines TRBV20-1 with TRBJ2-7; TRBD1 matches at 8 bases. With 1 base clipped from V and 1 base from J, the junction kept 6 bases outside the gene matches. The CDR3 runs 15 residues. Per germline, CDR1 DFQATT and CDR2 SNEGSKA (reference sequence). As DNA, the CDR3 is TGCAGTGCTAGAGGACAGGGGTTCGGGTCCTACGAGCAGTACTTC. It is translated as CSARGQGFGSYEQYF.

This clonotype was seen a few times. This chain uses TRBV29-1 with TRBJ2-3, with 9 bases fitting TRBD1. Germline assignment: CDR1 SQVTM and CDR2 ANQGSEA. After removal of 6 bases from V and 3 bases from J, the junction contained 7 bases not matched to a gene. CDR3 length: 14 residues. CDR3 residues: CSVVPGQGTDTQYF. The CDR3 DNA reads TGCAGCGTCGTCCCGGGACAGGGAACAGATACGCAGTATTTT.

This rearrangement joins TRBV3-1 to TRBJ2-7; D is uncertain. This CDR3 comprises 16 residues. Germline lookup yields CDR1 LGHDT and CDR2 YNNKEL (reference sequence). V dropped 1 base and J dropped 1 base, with 14 bases sitting between them. As DNA, the CDR3 is TGTGCCAGCAGCCAAGGCGACATGGGCCTTTCCTACGAGCAGTACTTC. This gives the protein CASSQGDMGLSYEQYF.

This clonotype has only a few counts. The gene calls are TRBV12-3 or TRBV12-4 and TRBJ1-1; 9 nucleotides agree with TRBD1. This CDR3 comprises 15 residues. Germline trimming cut 8 bases from V and 4 bases from J; bases unmatched to any gene: 11. The CDR3 nucleotides read TGTGCCAGCGTCGACGGGGGGACAGGGAGCACTGAAGCTTTCTTT. Translation gives CASVDGGTGSTEAFF.

The chain uses TRBV7-2 and TRBJ2-7; no clear D. The V end lost 5 bases, the J end lost 1 base, and 18 bases lay between the germline ends. The CDR3 totals 16 residues. CDR1 and CDR2 from the germline V gene are SGHTA and FQGNSA. CDR3 region: CASSLLSDESSYEQYF. The CDR3 coding sequence is TGTGCCAGCAGCCTTCTTTCGGACGAATCGTCCTACGAGCAGTACTTC. Combining the CDR3 with reference TRBV7-2 and TRBJ2-7 gives the whole variable domain GAGVSQSPSNKVTEKGKDVELRCDPISGHTALYWYRQSLGQGLEFLIYFQGNSAPDKSGLPSDRFSAERTGGSVSTLTIQRTQQEDSAVYLCASSLLSDESSYEQYFGPGTRLTVT.

This clonotype was observed a handful of times. The genes are TRBV7-2 and TRBJ2-2, with D perhaps TRBD1 (5 bases). Germline lookup yields CDR1 SGHTA and CDR2 FQGNSA. V shed 2 bases and J shed 5 bases, with 12 bases lying between them. CDR3 size: 15 residues. CDR3 sequence: CASSLTSGKTGELFF. Written as DNA, the CDR3 is TGTGCCAGCAGCTTAACATCAGGGAAAACCGGGGAGCTGTTTTTT.